The T cell receptor (beta chain) described here comes from a study of blood T cell repertoires in COVID-19. Study information: The origin of the acute and convalescent COVID-19 samples was the United States, Italy and Spain.

Germline V lookup: CDR1 LGHDT, CDR2 YNNKEL (reference sequence). The V end lost 4 bases, the J end lost 5 bases, and 11 bases lay between the germline ends. The CDR3 sequence is 13 residues long. Per the authors' pipeline: Estimates of nucleated cell counts were drawn from the amplification of reference gene primers. Using immunoSEQ multiplex PCR, the repertoire was profiled, and TCRdb retains in-frame clones only, with some absent. V and J calls and clone size are as listed in that table; D and trimming were resolved from the DNA. In the table there are around 260,000 clones, around 85% of which are singletons. A single count supports this clone.

The chain recombines TRBV3-1 (or the pseudogene TRBV3-2) with TRBJ1-1; D may be TRBD1 (6 bases). The sequenced sample consisted of peripheral blood. The source is a human donor with COVID-19, enrolled during active disease. The donor label of this sample is uncertain. In DNA form, the CDR3 reads TGTGCCAGCAGCCCAACAGGGAGAACTGAAGCTTTCTTT. Translated: CASSPTGRTEAFF.